The clone carrying this T cell receptor (beta chain) was recorded a few times. Antigen unknown. This record belongs to a study of beta chain features in type 1 diabetes. Expressed TCRB transcripts got sequenced, as all isolated RNA was reverse transcribed. TCRdb's table, derived via immunoSEQ multiplex PCR, lists solely in-frame clones and lacks some. This sample has about 240,000 clones, with 14% found just once. Study results and limitations: There was a moderate but significant shortening of TCRB CDR3s in all four CD4+ subsets of Type 1 diabetes patients. A closer apparent resemblance between naive, central memory and Treg TCRB repertoires was seen in patients than in healthy donors. Fewer junction insertions and more nucleotide deletions appeared in type 1 diabetes patients.

Trimming removed 5 bases from V and 7 bases from J; junction bases left unmatched: 17. Germline CDR1 SGHAT, CDR2 FQNNGV. The CDR3 runs 17 residues. The source material was naive CD4+ T cells from blood. V is TRBV11-2 and J is TRBJ1-2; 9 positions agree with TRBD1. The source is a man between 25 and 39 years old with type 1 diabetes. The CDR3 spells CASSPSFGPGQGLGYTF. CDR3 DNA: TGTGCCAGCAGCCCTAGCTTTGGGCCGGGACAGGGTCTTGGCTACACCTTC.